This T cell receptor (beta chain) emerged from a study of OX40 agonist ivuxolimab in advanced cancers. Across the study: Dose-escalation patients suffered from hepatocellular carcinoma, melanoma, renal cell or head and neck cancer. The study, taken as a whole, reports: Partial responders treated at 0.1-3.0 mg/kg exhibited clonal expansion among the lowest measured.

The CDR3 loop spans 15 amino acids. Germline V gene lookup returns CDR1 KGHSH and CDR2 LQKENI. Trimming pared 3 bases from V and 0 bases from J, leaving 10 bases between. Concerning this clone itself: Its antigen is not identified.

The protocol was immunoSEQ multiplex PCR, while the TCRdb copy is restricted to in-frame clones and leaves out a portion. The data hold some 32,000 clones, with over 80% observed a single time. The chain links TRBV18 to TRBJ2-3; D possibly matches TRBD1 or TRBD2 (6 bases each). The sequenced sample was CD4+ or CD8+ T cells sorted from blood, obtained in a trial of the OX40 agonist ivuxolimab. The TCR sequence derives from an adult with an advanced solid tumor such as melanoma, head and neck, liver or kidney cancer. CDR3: CASSPAGHSTDTQYF. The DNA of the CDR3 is TGTGCCAGCTCACCTGCGGGACACAGCACAGATACGCAGTATTTT.